This T cell receptor beta chain is from a study of blood T cells in healthy people across ages (dated by TCRdb to 2013 to 2016). Regarding the complete study: In model experiments, roughly one uniquely barcoded TCR beta cDNA molecule per two T cells was captured by template switching. Using deep sequencing normalized with unique cDNA molecular identifiers, the study measured how TCR beta repertoire diversity changes with age. Donors were grouped into four age groups: young (average approximately 15 years), middle-aged (less than 40), aged (over 55) and long-lived (82). Using the same blood draw, the study looked at two additional independent replicas of 1 million unique cDNA reads for two donors, one aged 18 to 30 and the other aged 80 or older. Here is what the overall study found, with its caveats: Bulk unsorted PBMC profiling prevented conclusive comparison of naive and antigen-experienced compartments. Because the CMV infection status of the donors was unknown, age-related changes in expanded clonotypes may potentially have been confounded. Observed TCR beta diversity correlated strongly with the percentage of naive T cells measured by flow cytometry. Estimates of total diversity from one million sequenced T cells were regarded as lower bounds and underestimates. The long-lived group showed more naive CD4+ T cells, fewer expanded clones and increased TCR diversity than the aged group, suggesting age selection. Observed TCR beta diversity per million T cells fell roughly linearly with age, and a significant reduction was already apparent by age roughly 40.

The approximately 41 donors, aged about 6 to 100 years, were systemically healthy Caucasian individuals from Russia. Each donor gave roughly 9.5 milliliters of peripheral blood, collected into EDTA-treated Vacutainer tubes. PBMCs were isolated by Ficoll-Paque density-gradient centrifugation, with at least 6 million obtained per sample. Trizol reagent was used to extract total RNA from PBMCs, with at least 6 micrograms per sample. The percentages of naive CD45RAhigh/CD27high T cells were determined by flow cytometry on a PBMC aliquot from every donor. This clonotype was seen only a few times. Which antigen it targets is not known. No much larger clonotype is one base removed from it; base qualities were not supplied. The library was generated by 5' RACE. The sample was run on an Illumina HiSeq 2500. A second roughly 7 to 12 cycle PCR used a sample-barcoded 5' primer and a J-beta primer mix. Each TCR beta cDNA molecule received a unique molecular identifier from a template-switch 5' adaptor carrying 12 random nucleotides. Each sample yielded at least 2.5 million CDR3-containing paired-end reads. First-strand cDNA was synthesized from all RNA with the Mint cDNA synthesis kit, primed by a TRBC-specific oligonucleotide. All cDNA was treated with uracil-DNA glycosylase and then went through a first 18-cycle PCR with the universal primers M1SS and BC2_uni_R. The published analysis was carried out like this. For normalization, 1 million high-quality reads, each with a distinct molecular identifier, were randomly selected from each sample. Reads sharing molecular identifiers were discarded rather than binned into consensus sequences. MiTCR, set to a Q25 quality threshold and the strictest error-elimination algorithm, was used for CDR3 identification, clonotype clustering and error correction. A nonparametric unseen species model using Euler transformation provided a lower-bound estimate of total TCR beta diversity. Through fastp at Q25 and MiXCR, TCRdb rebuilt clones from the public reads, retaining in-frame beta chains. CDR3 protein duplicates are merged, each entry listing the most common genes and DNA. V and J calls and clone size were set by TCRdb, not the authors. For this sample the table gives more than 1,000,000 distinct CDR3 sequences, of which about 25% were detected only once. 0.75% of the sample lies in the top ten.

The junction shows trimming of 4 bases on V and 7 bases on J, plus 14 bases between the germline ends. The CDR3 measures 14 amino acids from cysteine to phenylalanine. CDR3 DNA only is kept here, 42 bases in frame from base 1. This same sample was also part of a study on T cells of mothers and their children. Per that second paper: Nine systemically healthy Caucasian individuals served as donors, namely three mothers together with their six children. cDNA synthesis consumed the entire amount of extracted RNA, loaded at approximately 1.5 ug RNA in each 15 ul reaction. In the second PCR, sample barcodes and 2-4 random nucleotides were introduced via the M1S primer. Over 8.5 million TCR beta CDR3 reads were obtained for each mother, and 2.5 million to 3 million reads were obtained for each child. In both related and unrelated pairs, thymic selection shapes the output of TCR recombination in a similar way, with inherited differences having only a minor effect. Related mother-child pairs always showed normalized repertoire overlap that was slightly higher than in unrelated mother-child pairs, though the difference was never significant. Persistent microchimeric T cell clones were not detected, at a sensitivity of approximately 93 clones per million clonotypes. Deep NGS was used in the study to compare the TCR beta repertoires of mothers and children and to look for features that separate related mother-child pairs from unrelated individuals. The mean age was about 38 +/- 4 years for the mothers and about 12 +/- 4 years for the children. After adapters were ligated using NEBNext reagents, the libraries underwent 100+100 nt paired-end sequencing on an Illumina HiSeq 2000. To prevent cross-contamination, the mother and child libraries were prepared a month apart and were sequenced in separate runs. Between roughly 450,000 and 2,200,000 distinct TCR beta clonotypes were identified per donor. Naive TCR beta clonotypes were estimated from low-frequency clonotypes matched to each donor's FACS-determined naive share, without sorting.

The specimen was blood. The rearranged segments are TRBV12-3 or TRBV12-4 and TRBJ1-5; TRBD1 is perhaps the D gene, given 6 matching bases. This clonotype originated in a girl aged 2 to 10 in good health. The nucleotide sequence reads as follows: TGTGCCAGCAGTTCCGGCGGGGGGCGGCAGCCCCAGCATTTT. It is translated as CASSSGGGRQPQHF.